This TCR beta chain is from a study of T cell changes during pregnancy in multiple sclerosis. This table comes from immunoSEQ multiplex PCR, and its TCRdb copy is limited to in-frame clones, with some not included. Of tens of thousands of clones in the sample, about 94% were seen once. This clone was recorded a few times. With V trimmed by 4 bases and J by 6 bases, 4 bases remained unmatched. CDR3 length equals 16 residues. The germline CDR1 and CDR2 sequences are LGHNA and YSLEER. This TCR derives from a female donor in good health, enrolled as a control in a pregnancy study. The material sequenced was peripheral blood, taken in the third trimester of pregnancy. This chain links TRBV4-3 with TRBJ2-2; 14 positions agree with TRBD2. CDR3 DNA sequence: TGCGCCAGCAGCCGGGGACTAGCGGGAGTTTCCGGGGAGCTGTTTTTT. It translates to CASSRGLAGVSGELFF.